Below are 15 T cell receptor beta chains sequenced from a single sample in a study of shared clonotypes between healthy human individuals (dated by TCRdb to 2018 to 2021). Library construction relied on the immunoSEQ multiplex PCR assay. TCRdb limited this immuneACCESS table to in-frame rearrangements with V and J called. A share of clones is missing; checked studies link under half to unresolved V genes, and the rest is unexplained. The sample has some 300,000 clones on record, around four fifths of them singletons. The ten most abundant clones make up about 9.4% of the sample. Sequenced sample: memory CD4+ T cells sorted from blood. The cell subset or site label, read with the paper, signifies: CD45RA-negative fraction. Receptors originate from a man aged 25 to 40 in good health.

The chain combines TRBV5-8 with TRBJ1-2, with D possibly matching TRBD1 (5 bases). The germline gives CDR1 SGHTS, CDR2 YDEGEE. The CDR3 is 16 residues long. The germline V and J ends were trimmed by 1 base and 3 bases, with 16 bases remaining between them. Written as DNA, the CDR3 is TGTGCCAGCAGCTTGTTCATCATAGAGGGGTACTATGGCTACACCTTC. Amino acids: CASSLFIIEGYYGYTF. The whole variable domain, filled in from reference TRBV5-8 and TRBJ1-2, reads EAGVTQSPTHLIKTRGQQATLRCSPISGHTSVYWYQQALGLGLQFLLWYDEGEERNRGNFPPRFSGRQFPNYSSELNVNALELEDSALYLCASSLFIIEGYYGYTFGSGTRLTVV.

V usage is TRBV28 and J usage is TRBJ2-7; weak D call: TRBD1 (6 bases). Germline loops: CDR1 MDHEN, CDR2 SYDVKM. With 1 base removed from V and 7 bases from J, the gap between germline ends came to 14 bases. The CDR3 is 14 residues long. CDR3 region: CASSLSRTEGEQYF. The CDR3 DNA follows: TGTGCCAGCAGTTTATCCCGGACAGAAGGGGAGCAGTACTTC.

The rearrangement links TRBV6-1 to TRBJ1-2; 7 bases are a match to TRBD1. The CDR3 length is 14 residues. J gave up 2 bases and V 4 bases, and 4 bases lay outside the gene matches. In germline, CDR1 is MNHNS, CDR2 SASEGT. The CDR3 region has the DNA TGTGCCAGCAGTGCATCGGGACAGAACTATGGCTACACCTTC. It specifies CASSASGQNYGYTF.

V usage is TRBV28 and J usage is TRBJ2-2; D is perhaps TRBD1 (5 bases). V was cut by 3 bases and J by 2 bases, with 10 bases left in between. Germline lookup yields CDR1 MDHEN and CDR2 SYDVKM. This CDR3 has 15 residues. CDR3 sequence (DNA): TGTGCCAGCAGTTTCCTTGGACAAAACACCGGGGAGCTGTTTTTT. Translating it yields CASSFLGQNTGELFF.

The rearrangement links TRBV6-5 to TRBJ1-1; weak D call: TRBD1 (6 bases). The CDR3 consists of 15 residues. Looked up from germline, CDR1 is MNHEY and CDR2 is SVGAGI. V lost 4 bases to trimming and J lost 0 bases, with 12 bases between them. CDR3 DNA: TGTGCCAGCAGTTGGGGGCGAGGGGTGAACACTGAAGCTTTCTTT. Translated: CASSWGRGVNTEAFF.

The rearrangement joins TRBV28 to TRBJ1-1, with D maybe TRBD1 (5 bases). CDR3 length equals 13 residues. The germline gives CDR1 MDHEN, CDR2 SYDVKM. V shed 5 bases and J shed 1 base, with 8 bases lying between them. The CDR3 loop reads CASSGHPNTEAFF. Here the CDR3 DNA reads TGTGCCAGCAGTGGACACCCGAACACTGAAGCTTTCTTT.

The CDR3 here is CASSRRDPKETQYF. In DNA, the CDR3 is TGTGCCAGCAGCCGAAGAGACCCTAAAGAGACCCAGTACTTC. The chain couples TRBV7-2 to TRBJ2-5, with unresolved D. Germline-derived CDR1 and CDR2 are SGHTA and FQGNSA. CDR3 length: 14 amino acids. Trimming removed 5 bases from V and 3 bases from J, with 13 bases in between. The full variable domain, rest sourced from reference TRBV7-2 and TRBJ2-5, is GAGVSQSPSNKVTEKGKDVELRCDPISGHTALYWYRQSLGQGLEFLIYFQGNSAPDKSGLPSDRFSAERTGGSVSTLTIQRTQQEDSAVYLCASSRRDPKETQYFGPGTRLLVL.

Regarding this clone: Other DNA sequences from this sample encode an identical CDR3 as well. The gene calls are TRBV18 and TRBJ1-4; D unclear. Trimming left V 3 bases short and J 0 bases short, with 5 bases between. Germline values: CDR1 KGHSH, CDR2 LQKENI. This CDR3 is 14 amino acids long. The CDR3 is CASSPSATNEKLFF. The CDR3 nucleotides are TGTGCCAGCTCACCGTCTGCAACTAATGAAAAACTGTTTTTT.

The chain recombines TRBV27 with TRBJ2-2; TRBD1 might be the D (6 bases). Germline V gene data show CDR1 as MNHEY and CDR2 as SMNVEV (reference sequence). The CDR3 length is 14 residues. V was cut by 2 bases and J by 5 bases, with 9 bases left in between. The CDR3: CASSLPGTTGELFF. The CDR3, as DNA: TGTGCCAGCAGTTTACCTGGGACAACCGGGGAGCTGTTTTTT.

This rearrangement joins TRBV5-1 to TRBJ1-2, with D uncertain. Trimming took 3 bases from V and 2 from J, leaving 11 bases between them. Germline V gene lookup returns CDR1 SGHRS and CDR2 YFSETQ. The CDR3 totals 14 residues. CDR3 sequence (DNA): TGCGCCAGCAGCTGGGAAACTGGGAACTATGGCTACACCTTC. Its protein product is CASSWETGNYGYTF.

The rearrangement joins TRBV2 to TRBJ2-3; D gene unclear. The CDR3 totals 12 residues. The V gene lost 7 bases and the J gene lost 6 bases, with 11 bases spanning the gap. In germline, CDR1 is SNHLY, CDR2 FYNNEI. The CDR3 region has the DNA TGTGCCAGCACCCGCAGGCGGGATACGCAGTATTTT. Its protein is CASTRRRDTQYF.

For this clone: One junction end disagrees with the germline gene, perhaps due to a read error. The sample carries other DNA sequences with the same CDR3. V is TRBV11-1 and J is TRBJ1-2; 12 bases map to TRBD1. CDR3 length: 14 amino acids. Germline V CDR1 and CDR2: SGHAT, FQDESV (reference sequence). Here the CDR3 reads CASSSGQGADGYTF. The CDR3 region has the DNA TGTGCCAGCAGCTCGGGACAGGGGGCGGATGGCTACACCTTT. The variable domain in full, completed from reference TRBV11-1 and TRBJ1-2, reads EAEVAQSPRYKITEKSQAVAFWCDPISGHATLYWYRQILGQGPELLVQFQDESVVDDSQLPKDRFSAERLKGVDSTLKIQPAELGDSAMYLCASSSGQGADGYTFGSGTRLTVV.

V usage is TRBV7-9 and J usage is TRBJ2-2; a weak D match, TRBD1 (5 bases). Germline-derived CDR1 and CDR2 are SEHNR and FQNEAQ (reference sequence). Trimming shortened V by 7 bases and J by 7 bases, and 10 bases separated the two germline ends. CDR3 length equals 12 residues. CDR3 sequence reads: CASKIRGGELFF. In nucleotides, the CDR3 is TGTGCCAGCAAGATTAGGGGCGGGGAGCTGTTTTTT.

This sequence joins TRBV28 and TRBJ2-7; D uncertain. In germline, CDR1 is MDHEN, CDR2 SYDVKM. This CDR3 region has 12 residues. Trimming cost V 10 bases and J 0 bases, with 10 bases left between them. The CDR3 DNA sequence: TGTGCCACCCGGCCCGGCTCCTACGAGCAGTACTTC. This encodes CATRPGSYEQYF.

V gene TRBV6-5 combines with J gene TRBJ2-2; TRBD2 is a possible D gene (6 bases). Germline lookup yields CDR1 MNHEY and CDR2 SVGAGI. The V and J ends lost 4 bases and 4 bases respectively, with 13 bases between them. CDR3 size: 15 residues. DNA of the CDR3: TGTGCCAGCAGTTTACTTACTAGCTCCACCGGGGAGCTGTTTTTT. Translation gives CASSLLTSSTGELFF.